This passage covers 13 T cell receptor beta chains from one sample sequenced in a study of T cell responses to AZD1222 COVID-19 vaccine. Some clones are missing from TCRdb's copy, which holds only in-frame ones; the method was immunoSEQ multiplex PCR. The table lists roughly 100,000 clones, about nine tenths of them singletons. Sequenced here: peripheral blood, sampled on day 0 of AZD1222 vaccination. The receptors originated from an adult in good health.

The chain uses TRBV6-7 and TRBJ2-3; 12 bases agree with TRBD1. TRBV6-7 is classed as an ORF, of uncertain function. V lost 5 bases and J lost 5; bases outside the gene matches: 8. This CDR3 is 16 amino acids long. The CDR3 reads CASSLRDRGLRDTQYF. For the CDR3, the DNA is TGTGCCAGCAGTCTCCGGGACAGGGGGCTTAGAGATACGCAGTATTTT.

The rearrangement uses TRBV3-1 (or the pseudogene TRBV3-2) and TRBJ2-7; 7 bases are a match to TRBD2. The germline V gene has CDR1 LGHDT and CDR2 YNNKEL (reference sequence). The ends lost 2 bases at V and 7 bases at J; junction bases unmatched: 5. There are 13 residues in the CDR3. Written as DNA, the CDR3 is TGTGCCAGCAGCCAATACGGGGGGAATGAGCAGTACTTC. Translation gives CASSQYGGNEQYF.

V is TRBV11-1 and J is TRBJ2-7, with D unresolved. This CDR3 comprises 14 residues. The germline V and J ends were trimmed by 1 base and 1 base, with 8 bases remaining between them. CDR1 SGHAT and CDR2 FQDESV come from the germline V gene (reference sequence). CDR3 sequence: CASSLDRVSYEQYF. In DNA form, the CDR3 reads TGTGCCAGCAGCTTAGATAGGGTTTCCTACGAGCAGTACTTC.

This clone was seen only once. This sequence joins TRBV18 and TRBJ2-1; TRBD2 aligns across 9 bases. This CDR3 comprises 15 residues. Germline loops: CDR1 KGHSH, CDR2 LQKENI. Germline trimming cut 3 bases from V and 0 bases from J; bases unmatched to any gene: 0. CDR3 sequence: CASSPSGSSYNEQFF. As DNA, the CDR3 is TGTGCCAGCTCACCTAGCGGGAGCTCCTACAATGAGCAGTTCTTC.

The J gene is TRBJ2-7, the V gene TRBV6-2 or TRBV6-3; a possible D gene is TRBD2 (6 bases). The CDR3 sequence is 14 residues long. Germline values: CDR1 MNHEY, CDR2 SVGEGT. V lost 0 bases to trimming and J lost 5 bases, with 11 bases between them. CDR3 coding DNA: TGTGCCAGCAGTTACTCGGAGGGAAGCAACGAGCAGTACTTC. Translated, it gives CASSYSEGSNEQYF.

This clone was seen once. The chain employs TRBV19 and TRBJ1-1; a possible D gene is TRBD1 (5 bases). Trimming pared 3 bases from V and 8 bases from J, leaving 22 bases between. CDR1 and CDR2 (germline): LNHDA, SQIVND (reference sequence). This CDR3 contains 16 residues. CDR3 region: CASSIPPQGRATEAFF. The DNA of the CDR3 is TGTGCCAGTAGTATCCCCCCTCAGGGCCGAGCAACAGAAGCTTTCTTT.

This clone has a single count. This chain links TRBV28 with TRBJ2-3; perhaps D is TRBD1 or TRBD2 (6 bases each). Germline CDR1 and CDR2: MDHEN and SYDVKM. This CDR3 is 15 amino acids long. V gave up 5 bases and J gave up 2 bases, with 14 bases separating them. As DNA, the CDR3 is TGTGCCAGCAGTACTAAGGGGGGCCCCACAGATACGCAGTATTTT. Its protein product is CASSTKGGPTDTQYF.

J is TRBJ2-1 and V is TRBV7-3; TRBD2 aligns across 7 bases. The CDR3 extends over 16 amino acids. With 0 bases clipped from V and 3 bases from J, the junction kept 5 bases outside the gene matches. The germline V gene encodes CDR1 SGHTA and CDR2 FQGTGA. CDR3 nucleotides: TGTGCCAGCAGCTTAACGCCCACTAGCGACTACAATGAGCAGTTCTTC. Translated, it gives CASSLTPTSDYNEQFF.

V is TRBV18 and J is TRBJ2-1, with 7 bases lining up with TRBD2. Trimming took 5 bases from V and 8 from J; bases not matched to a gene: 6. The CDR3 covers 13 residues. Germline values: CDR1 KGHSH, CDR2 LQKENI. The CDR3 DNA follows: TGTGCCAGCTCATACTCCCGGGAGGATGAGCAGTTCTTC. Its protein product is CASSYSREDEQFF.

This clone was recorded a few times. The V and J genes are TRBV6-2 or TRBV6-3 and TRBJ2-2; no clear D. The V gene lost 4 bases and the J gene lost 6 bases, with 6 bases spanning the gap. The CDR3 spans 12 residues. Germline assignment: CDR1 MNHEY and CDR2 SVGEGT. The CDR3: CASSSKAGELFF. DNA for the CDR3: TGTGCCAGCAGTTCAAAGGCCGGGGAGCTGTTTTTT.

The CDR3 spells CASNSGFTSYEQYF. The CDR3 nucleotides are TGTGCCAGCAATTCGGGGTTCACCTCCTACGAGCAGTACTTC. The V call is TRBV2, the J call TRBJ2-7, with D possibly TRBD2 on 5 matching bases. From germline, CDR1 is SNHLY and CDR2 FYNNEI. The CDR3 consists of 14 residues. The ends were cut back, 7 bases at V and 0 bases at J, with 13 bases in the middle.

This clone was seen just once. The chain couples TRBV7-6 to TRBJ1-4, with D tentatively TRBD1 (5 bases). The CDR3 length is 17 residues. Per the germline V gene, CDR1 is SGHVS and CDR2 is FNYEAQ. V dropped 1 base and J dropped 8 bases, with 20 bases sitting between them. The CDR3 sequence is CASSLGQNPRGNEKLFF. The DNA for the CDR3 is TGTGCCAGCAGCTTAGGACAGAATCCACGGGGAAACGAAAAACTGTTTTTT.

The V and J genes are TRBV30 and TRBJ1-4; D is ambiguous. Trimming left V 3 bases short and J 0 bases short, with 11 bases between. The germline CDR1 and CDR2 sequences are GTSNPN and SVGIG (reference sequence). This CDR3 region has 15 residues. Here the CDR3 reads CAWRTDGATNEKLFF. The CDR3 nucleotides read TGTGCCTGGAGAACCGACGGTGCAACTAATGAAAAACTGTTTTTT.